This T cell receptor (beta chain) was sequenced for a study of T cell repertoires in cytomegalovirus infection. Whole-study context: Indicated by public TCR beta signatures were CMV infection and matching HLA type. General observations from the study: The cumulative frequency of public TCR beta families identified carriers of CMV plus the relevant HLA.

For this clonotype: The target antigen is unknown.

TCRdb analysed the reads with MiXCR anew, one entry per CDR3 protein. Of under 500,000 distinct CDR3 sequences detected, about 42% appear once; the ten largest clones hold just under 45%. This CDR3 has 14 amino acids. V was cut by 5 bases and J by 5 bases, with 12 bases left in between. Germline CDR1 reads SGHVS; CDR2 reads FNYEAQ. This receptor was identified in a human donor in good health (CMV status not recorded). Some clones in this sample may be carry-over from other donors' samples. Source: cultured PBMCs, taken from culture after CMV antigen stimulation. The chain employs TRBV7-6 and TRBJ2-2; D is perhaps TRBD2 (5 bases). This CDR3 reads CASSTTEGTGELFF. The CDR3 DNA sequence: TGTGCCAGCAGCACCACAGAGGGTACCGGGGAGCTGTTTTTT.